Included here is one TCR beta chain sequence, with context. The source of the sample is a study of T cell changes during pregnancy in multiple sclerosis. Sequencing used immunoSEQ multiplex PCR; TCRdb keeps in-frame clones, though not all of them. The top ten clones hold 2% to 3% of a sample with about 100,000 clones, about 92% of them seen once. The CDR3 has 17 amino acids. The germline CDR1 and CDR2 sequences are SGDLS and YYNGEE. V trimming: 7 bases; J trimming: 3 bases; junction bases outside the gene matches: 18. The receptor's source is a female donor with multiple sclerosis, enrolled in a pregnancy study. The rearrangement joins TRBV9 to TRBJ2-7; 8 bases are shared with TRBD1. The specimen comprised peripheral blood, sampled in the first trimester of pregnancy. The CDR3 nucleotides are TGTGCCAGCTCCAGAAGACCGACAGGGGCGCAAGACTACGAGCAGTACTTC. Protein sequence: CASSRRPTGAQDYEQYF.